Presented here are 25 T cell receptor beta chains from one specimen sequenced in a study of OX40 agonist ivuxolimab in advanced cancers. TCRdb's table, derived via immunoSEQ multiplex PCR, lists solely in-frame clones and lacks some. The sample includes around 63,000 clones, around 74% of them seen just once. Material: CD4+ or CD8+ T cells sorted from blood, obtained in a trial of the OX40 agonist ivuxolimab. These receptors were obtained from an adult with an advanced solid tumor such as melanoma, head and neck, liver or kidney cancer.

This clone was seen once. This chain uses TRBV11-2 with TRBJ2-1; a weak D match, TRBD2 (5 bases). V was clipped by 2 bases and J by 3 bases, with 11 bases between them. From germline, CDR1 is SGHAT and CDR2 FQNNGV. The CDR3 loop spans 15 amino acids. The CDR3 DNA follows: TGTGCCAGCAGCTTACGGGGTCCGGTCTACAATGAGCAGTTCTTC. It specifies CASSLRGPVYNEQFF.

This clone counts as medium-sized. The CDR3 here is CASSPITDTGDRDTEAFF. The CDR3 DNA follows: TGTGCCAGCAGCCCCATTACAGACACCGGGGACAGGGACACTGAAGCTTTCTTT. The genes are TRBV7-3 and TRBJ1-1, with 9 bases fitting TRBD1. Germline V CDR1 and CDR2: SGHTA, FQGTGA. The CDR3 is made up of 18 amino acids. With 5 bases clipped from V and 3 bases from J, the junction kept 16 bases outside the gene matches.

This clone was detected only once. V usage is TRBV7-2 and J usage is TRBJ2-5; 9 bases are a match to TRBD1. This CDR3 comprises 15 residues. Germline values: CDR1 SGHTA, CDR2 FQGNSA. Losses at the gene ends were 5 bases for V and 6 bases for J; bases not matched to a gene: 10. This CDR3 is CASSLGQGSWQTQYF. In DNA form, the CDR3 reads TGTGCCAGCAGCCTCGGACAGGGGTCTTGGCAGACCCAGTACTTC.

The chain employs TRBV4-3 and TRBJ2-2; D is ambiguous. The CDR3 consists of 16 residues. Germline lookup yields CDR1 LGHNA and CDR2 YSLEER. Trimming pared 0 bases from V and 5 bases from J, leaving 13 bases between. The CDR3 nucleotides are TGCGCCAGCAGCCAAGAAATGTCTTGGGGTACCGGGGAGCTGTTTTTT. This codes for CASSQEMSWGTGELFF.

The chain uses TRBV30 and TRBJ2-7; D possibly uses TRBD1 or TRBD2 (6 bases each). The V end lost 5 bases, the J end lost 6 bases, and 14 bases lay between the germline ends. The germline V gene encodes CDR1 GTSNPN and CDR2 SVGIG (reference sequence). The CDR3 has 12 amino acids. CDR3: CAWATRGREQYF. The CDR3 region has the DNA TGTGCCTGGGCCACCCGGGGGCGCGAGCAGTACTTC.

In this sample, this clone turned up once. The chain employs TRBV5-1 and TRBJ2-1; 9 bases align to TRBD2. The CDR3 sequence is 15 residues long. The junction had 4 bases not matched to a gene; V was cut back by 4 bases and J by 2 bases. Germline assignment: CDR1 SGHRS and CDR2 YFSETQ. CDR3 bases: TGCGCCAGCAGCGTGACTAGCGGCCCCTACAATGAGCAGTTCTTC. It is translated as CASSVTSGPYNEQFF.

The CDR3 DNA follows: TGTGCCACCACAAGGACAGGTCCTCTTAATGAAAAACTGTTTTTT. This encodes CATTRTGPLNEKLFF. The rearrangement uses TRBV15 and TRBJ1-4, with TRBD1 matching over 7 bases. The CDR3 covers 15 residues. Germline lookup yields CDR1 LNHNV and CDR2 YYDKDF (reference sequence). V trimming: 7 bases; J trimming: 4 bases; junction bases outside the gene matches: 9. The whole variable domain, remainder taken from reference TRBV15 and TRBJ1-4, is DAMVIQNPRYQVTQFGKPVTLSCSQTLNHNVMYWYQQKSSQAPKLLFHYYDKDFNNEADTPDNFQSRRPNTSFCFLDIRSPGLGDTAMYLCATTRTGPLNEKLFFGSGTQLSVL.

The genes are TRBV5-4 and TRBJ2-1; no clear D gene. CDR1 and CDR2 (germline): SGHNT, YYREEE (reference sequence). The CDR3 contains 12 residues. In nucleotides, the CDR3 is TGTGTAACGCACTCCTCCTACAATGAGCAGTTCTTC. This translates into CVTHSSYNEQFF. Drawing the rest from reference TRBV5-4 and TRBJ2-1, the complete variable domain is ETGVTQSPTHLIKTRGQQVTLRCSSQSGHNTVSWYQQALGQGPQFIFQYYREEENGRGNFPPRFSGLQFPNYSSELNVNALELDDSALYLCVTHSSYNEQFFGPGTRLTVL.

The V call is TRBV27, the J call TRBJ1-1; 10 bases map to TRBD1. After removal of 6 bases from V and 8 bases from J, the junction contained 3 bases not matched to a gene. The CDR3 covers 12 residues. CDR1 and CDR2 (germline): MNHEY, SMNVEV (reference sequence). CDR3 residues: CASSLTGGEAFF. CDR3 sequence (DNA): TGTGCCAGCAGCCTGACAGGGGGCGAAGCTTTCTTT.

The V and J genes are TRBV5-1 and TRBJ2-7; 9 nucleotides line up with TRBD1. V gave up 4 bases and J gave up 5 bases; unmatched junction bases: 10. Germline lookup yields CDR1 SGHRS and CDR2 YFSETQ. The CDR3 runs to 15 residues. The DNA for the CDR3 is TGCGCCAGCAGCCAGGGGACAGGGCGGTCCCACGAGCAGTACTTC. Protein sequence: CASSQGTGRSHEQYF.

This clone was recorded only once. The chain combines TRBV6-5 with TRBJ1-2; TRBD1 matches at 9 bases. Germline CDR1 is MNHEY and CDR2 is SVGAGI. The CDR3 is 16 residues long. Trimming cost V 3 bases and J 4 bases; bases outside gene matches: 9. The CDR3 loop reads CASSYSFTGGIYGYTF. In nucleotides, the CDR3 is TGTGCCAGCAGTTATTCCTTTACAGGGGGCATCTATGGCTACACCTTC.

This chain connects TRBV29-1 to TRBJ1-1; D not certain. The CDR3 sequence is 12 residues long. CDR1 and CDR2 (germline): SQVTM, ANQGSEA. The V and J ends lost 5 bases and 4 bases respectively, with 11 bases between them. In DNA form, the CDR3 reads TGCAGCGTTTCTGAGGGCGGCACTGAAGCTTTCTTT. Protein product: CSVSEGGTEAFF.

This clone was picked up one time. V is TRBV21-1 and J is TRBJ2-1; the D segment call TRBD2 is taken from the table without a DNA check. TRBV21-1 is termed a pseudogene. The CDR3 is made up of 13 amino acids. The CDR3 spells CASTQTREAEQFF. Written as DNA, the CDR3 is TGTGCCAGCACCCAGACCCGGGAGGCTGAGCAGTTCTTC.

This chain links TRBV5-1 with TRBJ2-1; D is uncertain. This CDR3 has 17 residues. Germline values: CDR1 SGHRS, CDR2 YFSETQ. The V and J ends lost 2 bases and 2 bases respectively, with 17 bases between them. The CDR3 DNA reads TGCGCCAGCAGCTTAGCCCGGGCCGGCTTTACCTACAATGAGCAGTTCTTC. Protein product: CASSLARAGFTYNEQFF.

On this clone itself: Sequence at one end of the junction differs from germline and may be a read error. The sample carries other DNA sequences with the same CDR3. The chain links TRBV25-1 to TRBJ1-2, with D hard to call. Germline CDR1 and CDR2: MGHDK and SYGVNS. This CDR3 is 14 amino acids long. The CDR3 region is CASSAGGLFYGYTF. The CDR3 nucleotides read TGTGCCAGCAGTGCGGGAGGACTTTTCTATGGTTACACCTTC.

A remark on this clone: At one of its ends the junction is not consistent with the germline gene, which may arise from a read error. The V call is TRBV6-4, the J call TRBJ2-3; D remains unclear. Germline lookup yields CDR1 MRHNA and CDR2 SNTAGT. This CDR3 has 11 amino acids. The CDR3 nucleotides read TGTGCCAGCAGTGACTCCCGGGTTCTTACCTTT. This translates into CASSDSRVLTF.

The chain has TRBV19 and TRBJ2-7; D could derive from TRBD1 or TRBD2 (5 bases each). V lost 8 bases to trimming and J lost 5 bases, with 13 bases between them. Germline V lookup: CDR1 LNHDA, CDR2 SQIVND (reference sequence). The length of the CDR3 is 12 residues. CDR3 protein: CASGTPGNEQYF. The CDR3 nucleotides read TGTGCCAGTGGGACCCCAGGGAACGAGCAGTACTTC.

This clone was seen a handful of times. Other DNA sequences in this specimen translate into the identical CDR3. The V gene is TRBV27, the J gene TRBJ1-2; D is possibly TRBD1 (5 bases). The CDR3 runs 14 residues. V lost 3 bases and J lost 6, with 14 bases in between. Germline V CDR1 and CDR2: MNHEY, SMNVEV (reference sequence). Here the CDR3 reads CASSLKGPYDGYTF. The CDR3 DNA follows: TGTGCCAGCAGTTTGAAGGGACCCTATGATGGCTACACCTTC.

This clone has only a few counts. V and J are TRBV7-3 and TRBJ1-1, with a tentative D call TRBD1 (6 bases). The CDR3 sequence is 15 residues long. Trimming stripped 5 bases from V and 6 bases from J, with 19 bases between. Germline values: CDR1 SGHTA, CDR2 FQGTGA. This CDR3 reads CASSPSDSYGAEAFF. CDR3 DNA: TGTGCCAGCAGCCCCTCGGACAGCTACGGGGCTGAAGCTTTCTTT.

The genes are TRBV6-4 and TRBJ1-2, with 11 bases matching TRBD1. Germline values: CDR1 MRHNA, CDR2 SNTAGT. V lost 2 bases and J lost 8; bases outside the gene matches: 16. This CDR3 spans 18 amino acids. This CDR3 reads CASSDHSDRGPNLDGYTF. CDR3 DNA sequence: TGTGCCAGCAGTGACCATTCGGACAGGGGGCCAAACCTGGACGGCTACACCTTC.

The CDR3 nucleotides read TGCGCCAGCAGTTTCCCAGGATATCAAGAGACCCAGTACTTC. The encoded protein is CASSFPGYQETQYF. V is TRBV23-1 and J is TRBJ2-5, with no clear D. TRBV23-1 is given ORF status, its function remaining uncertain. Trimming took off 5 bases at V and 2 bases at J, with 12 bases between the two ends. This CDR3 is built from 14 residues.

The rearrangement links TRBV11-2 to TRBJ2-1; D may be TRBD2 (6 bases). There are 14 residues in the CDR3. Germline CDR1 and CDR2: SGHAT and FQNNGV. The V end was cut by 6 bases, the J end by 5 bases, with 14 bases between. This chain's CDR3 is CASSRGFVNNEQFF. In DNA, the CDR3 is TGTGCCAGCAGTCGGGGGTTTGTAAACAATGAGCAGTTCTTC.

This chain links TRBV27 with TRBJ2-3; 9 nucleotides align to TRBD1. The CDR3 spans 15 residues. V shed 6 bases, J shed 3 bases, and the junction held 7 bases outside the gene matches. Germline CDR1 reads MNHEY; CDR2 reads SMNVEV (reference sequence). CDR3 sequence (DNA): TGTGCCAGCAGCCTACAGGGGGCGCTGACAGATACGCAGTATTTT. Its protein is CASSLQGALTDTQYF.

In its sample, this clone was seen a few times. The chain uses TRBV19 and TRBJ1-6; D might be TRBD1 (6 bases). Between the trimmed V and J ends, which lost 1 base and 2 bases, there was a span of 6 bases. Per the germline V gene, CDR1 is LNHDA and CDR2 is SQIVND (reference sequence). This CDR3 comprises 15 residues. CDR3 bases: TGTGCCAGTAGTATAGGGACAGCCTATAATTCACCCCTCCACTTT. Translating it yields CASSIGTAYNSPLHF.

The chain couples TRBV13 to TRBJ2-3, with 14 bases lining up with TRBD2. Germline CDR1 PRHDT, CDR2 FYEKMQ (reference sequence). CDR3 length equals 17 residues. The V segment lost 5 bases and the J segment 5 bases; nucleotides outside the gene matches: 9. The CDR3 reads CASSTLVGLAGEDTQYF. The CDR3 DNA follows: TGTGCCAGCAGCACTTTAGTGGGACTAGCGGGGGAAGATACGCAGTATTTT.